This T cell receptor beta chain was sequenced in a study of metastatic and nonmetastatic thyroid tumors. TCRdb re-called the PCR reads with MiXCR. The sample lists approximately 35,000 clones, roughly 10% occurring once. Patients had received no treatment of any kind before thyroid surgery. This clone was picked up many times. CDR3 length equals 14 residues. CDR1 is LNHDA and CDR2 is SQIVND in the germline V gene (reference sequence). Trimming removed 3 bases from V and 3 bases from J, with 11 bases in between. The receptor's source is a female donor with papillary thyroid cancer or a benign thyroid nodule (not recorded which). Some clones in this sample may be carry-over from other donors' samples. Sequencing was performed on blood. The J gene is TRBJ1-1, the V gene TRBV19; tentatively, D is TRBD1 (5 bases). The CDR3 DNA reads as TGTGCCAGTAGTATTCGGACACTTGACACTGAAGCTTTCTTT. Its translation is CASSIRTLDTEAFF. Using reference TRBV19 and TRBJ1-1 for the parts outside the CDR3, the full variable domain is DGGITQSPKYLFRKEGQNVTLSCEQNLNHDAMYWYRQDPGQGLRLIYYSQIVNDFQKGDIAEGYSVSREKKESFPLTVTSAQKNPTAFYLCASSIRTLDTEAFFGQGTRLTVV.